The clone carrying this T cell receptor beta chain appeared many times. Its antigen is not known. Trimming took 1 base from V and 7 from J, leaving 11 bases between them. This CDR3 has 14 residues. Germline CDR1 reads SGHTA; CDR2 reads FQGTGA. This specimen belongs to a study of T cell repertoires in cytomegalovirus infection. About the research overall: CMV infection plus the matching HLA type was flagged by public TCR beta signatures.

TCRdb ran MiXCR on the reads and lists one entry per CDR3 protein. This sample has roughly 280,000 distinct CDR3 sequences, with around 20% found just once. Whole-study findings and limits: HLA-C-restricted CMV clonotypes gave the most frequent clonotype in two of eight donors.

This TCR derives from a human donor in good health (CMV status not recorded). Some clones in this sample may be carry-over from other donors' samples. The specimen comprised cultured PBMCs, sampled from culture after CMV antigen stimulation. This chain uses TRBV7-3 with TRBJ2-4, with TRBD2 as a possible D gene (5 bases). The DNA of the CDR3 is TGTGCCAGCAGCTTAATTCCAGCGGAGAACATTCAGTACTTC. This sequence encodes CASSLIPAENIQYF.